This T cell receptor (beta chain) is from a study of shared clonotypes between healthy human individuals (TCRdb year 2020). For context, the study as a whole: A few men and two women, aged 18 to 49 years, made up the cohort. Between about 0.9 and 8.9 billion PBMCs per donor were obtained by leukapheresis. For each donor, CD4 naive and CD4 memory were each given three plates, CD8 naive was given two plates, and CD8 memory was given one plate. To increase sequencing depth and limit assay-specific biases, TCR repertoire library preparation and sequencing were carried out by different laboratories using diverse techniques. The study deeply sequenced blood TCR repertoires of about five healthy adults to estimate repertoire size and the extent of clonotype sharing between individuals. Results the study describes overall, beyond this receptor: Sharing across four donors was observed for about 5% of naive CD4, less than 4% of naive CD8, 2% to 2.5% of memory CD4, and about 0.4% of memory CD8 clonotypes. Estimated clonotype richness was generally larger for naive than for memory subsets. Pairwise subsampling led to the expectation that sequencing depth would affect the degree of clonotype sharing among donors. Sampling was restricted to blood, and TCR repertoires in tissue are likely to differ from TCR repertoires in blood. Compared with non-shared clonotypes, the clonotypes found in all four sorted-subset donors had higher generation probabilities. The genetic and exposure-history diversity represented was limited by the small number of donors. Incomplete sequencing was indicated by rarefaction of sorted-subset datasets, despite the large sequencing depth.

As for this clone: What this receptor recognizes is not known. No quality values exist for individual bases; no much larger clone is one base distant. The identical CDR3 is also encoded by other nucleotide sequences in the sample.

Using the deep immunoSEQ assay, TCR CDR3 regions were amplified from genomic DNA by multiplex PCR. Genomic DNA extracted from each cell subset was distributed evenly over all wells of several immunoSEQ 96-well plates, and each plate served as one replicate. For sorted subsets, 200 to 250 ng of genomic DNA, equivalent to roughly 30,000 T cell genomes, went into each replicate PCR. Purified libraries were quantified with a Qubit 3.0 fluorometer, sized on a Bioanalyzer 2100, and re-quantified with the KAPA Library Quantification kit. Each immunoSEQ 96-well plate was sequenced on its own single-read 150-cycle Illumina NextSeq 550 flow cell. As for the authors' bioinformatics: Because only junctional sequences without quality scores were contained in the immunoSEQ output, filtering matching that applied to full-length reads could not be performed. To assign V/J genes and CDR3, sequences were annotated using PyIR, a Python wrapper for IgBLAST v1.9, with IMGT germline references. Reads were filtered out if the reads had weak V/J assignments (E-value above 1e-6), no CDR3, stop codons, out-of-frame junctions, or ambiguous translated residues. V3J clonotypes were defined as sequences sharing the same inferred V gene, J gene, and CDR3 amino acid sequence. Percentage overlap between repertoires was calculated by dividing the number of shared unique clonotypes by the size of the smaller repertoire. Richness of each repertoire was evaluated using RTK rarefaction, the Chao1 estimator, and Recon v2.1 estimates of unobserved clonotypes. Generation probabilities for all TCRbeta clonotypes obtained by the gDNA method from a handful of donors were computed using OLGA. What TCRdb holds here is the immuneACCESS table cut down to in-frame rearrangements. Part of the clones is not present; checked against another copy, under half of the missing clones reflect an unresolved V gene, and the others are unexplained. V, J and clone size are taken as reported in that table, and D and trimming were inferred from the DNA itself. The sample contains 2 million to 3 million clones, under 95% of them found a single time. Around 0.4% of the sample is taken by the ten largest.

Healthy HIV-negative adults with no recently reported acute infections or vaccinations were included as donors. Only Caucasian adults living in Nashville, Tennessee, USA were represented among the donors. CD4+ T cells were enriched by magnetic negative selection, after which naive cells were positively selected on CD45RA and the negative fraction was taken as the memory subset. Blood was collected by leukapheresis, and PBMCs were isolated by Ficoll-Histopaque density gradient centrifugation and then cryopreserved in liquid nitrogen vapor phase. Analytical flow cytometry was used to check the purity and quantity of every magnetically sorted T cell population. Genomic DNA was isolated from every sorted fraction and measured by UV absorbance on a Nanodrop 2000c. The sequencing sample was made of naive CD4+ T cells from PBMCs. Taken with the paper, the label for cell subset or site translates to: CD45RA+ positively selected. This TCR was recovered from a man younger than 35 in good health. Some clones in this sample may be carry-over from other donors' samples.

The CDR3 protein: CASSPPGRGLNTGELFF. Read as DNA, the sequence is TGTGCCAGCTCACCACCGGGGCGAGGATTGAACACCGGGGAGCTGTTTTTT. The chain links TRBV18 with TRBJ2-2; TRBD1 might be the D gene, on 5 matching bases. The CDR3 sequence holds 17 residues, the cysteine and phenylalanine included. Just the 51-base CDR3 DNA is kept, in frame starting at base 1. Between the V and J ends, shortened by 0 bases and 1 base respectively, the junction contains 12 bases. Reading the germline V gene gives CDR1 KGHSH and CDR2 LQKENI.